The 2 T cell receptor beta chains listed next were all sequenced from one sample in a study of T cell repertoires in cytomegalovirus infection. TCRdb reprocessed the reads with MiXCR, giving one entry per CDR3 protein. The repertoire has about 490,000 distinct CDR3 sequences, approximately 11% of them found once; the top ten carry approximately 10%. The sample consisted of PBMCs. Every receptor here comes from a human donor in good health (CMV status not recorded). Some clones in this sample may be carry-over from other donors' samples.

This chain joins TRBV7-3 and TRBJ1-2; TRBD1 aligns across 7 bases. This CDR3 has 15 residues. The trim removed 4 bases at V and 2 bases at J, leaving 7 bases unmatched. CDR1 and CDR2 (germline): SGHTA, FQGTGA. The CDR3 is CASSSFPGQNYGYTF. Here the CDR3 DNA reads TGTGCCAGCAGCTCATTCCCGGGACAGAACTATGGCTACACCTTC.

The chain combines TRBV10-3 with TRBJ2-5, with D possibly being TRBD2 (6 bases). The CDR3 runs 13 residues. From germline, CDR1 is ENHRY and CDR2 SYGVKD. V was cut by 9 bases and J by 5 bases, with 16 bases left in between. The CDR3 region is CAISASAGETQYF. The CDR3 region has the DNA TGTGCCATTTCCGCTAGTGCGGGGGAGACCCAGTACTTC.